This record covers a single TCR beta chain. The antigen is undetermined. The sample belongs to a study of beta chain features in type 1 diabetes. Study-wide background: Cell yields, gender and age were comparable in patients and healthy donors. Findings of the study overall: Moderate but significant shortening of TCRB CDR3s was recorded in all four CD4+ subsets from Type 1 diabetes patients.

This CDR3 is 15 amino acids long. Germline CDR1 reads SNHLY; CDR2 reads FYNNEI. Trimming removed 6 bases from V and 4 bases from J, with 16 bases in between. As every portion of the isolated RNA was reverse transcribed, the sequencing read expressed TCRB transcripts. Some 3.6 million reads on average were seen across naive, central memory and regulatory T cell samples. Assay used: immunoSEQ multiplex PCR; TCRdb lists only in-frame clones, some missing. The data contain under 350,000 clones, more than 13% of them singletons. The clonotype was recovered from a man aged 25 to 40 with type 1 diabetes. V is TRBV2 and J is TRBJ2-1, with D possibly being TRBD1 (6 bases). Sequenced: naive CD4+ T cells from blood. CDR3 loop: CASSYREPLYNEQFF. The CDR3 nucleotides read TGTGCCAGCAGCTACAGGGAACCCCTATACAATGAGCAGTTCTTC.